A single sample gave rise to the 8 T cell receptor beta chains below, sequenced in a study of Ad26.COV2.S vaccination and SARS-CoV-2 variants (dated by TCRdb to about 2021). The treatment or condition label, read with the paper, signifies: some 20 received Ad26.COV2.S at low or high dose, single or two shots; 5 received placebo; per-sample allocation not given. For vaccine and placebo recipients, repertoires were sequenced using samples collected on day 63 after the first injection. Libraries were prepared through the immunoSEQ multiplex PCR assay. The source is immuneACCESS, and TCRdb retained only in-frame sequences with V and J called. Part of the clones is not carried over; for the studies checked, unresolved V genes explain less than half of this, and the remainder is unexplained. The sample table shows approximately 300,000 clones, and just under 85% are seen once. The top ten clones comprise 2.1% of the sample.

The sample consisted of peripheral blood, taken in a trial of Ad26.COV2.S vaccine versus placebo. The source of these receptors is a person aged 18-65 years who received the Ad26.COV2.S COVID-19 vaccine or a placebo.

The chain uses TRBV7-8 and TRBJ2-1, with D perhaps matching TRBD2 (6 bases). CDR3 length: 15 residues. Trimming took 3 bases from V and 4 from J, leaving 13 bases between them. Germline CDR1 is SGHVS and CDR2 is FQNEAQ. The CDR3 protein is CASSLYGTSYNEQFF. In nucleotides, the CDR3 is TGTGCCAGCAGCTTGTATGGGACTTCATACAATGAGCAGTTCTTC. Using reference TRBV7-8 and TRBJ2-1 for the parts outside the CDR3, the full variable domain is GAGVSQSPRYKVAKRGQDVALRCDPISGHVSLFWYQQALGQGPEFLTYFQNEAQLDKSGLPSDRFFAERPEGSVSTLKIQRTQQEDSAVYLCASSLYGTSYNEQFFGPGTRLTVL.

The chain uses TRBV28 and TRBJ1-4; the D is unclear. Germline CDR1 is MDHEN and CDR2 is SYDVKM. Between the trimmed V and J ends, which lost 2 bases and 8 bases, there was a span of 6 bases. This CDR3 region has 12 residues. CDR3 bases: TGTGCCAGCAGTTTACTAAGGGAAAAACTGTTTTTT. Translation gives CASSLLREKLFF.

The rearrangement uses TRBV6-1 and TRBJ1-5, with D perhaps TRBD1 (5 bases). Trimming removed 2 bases at V and 7 bases at J, with 15 bases between. The CDR3 spans 15 residues. Germline assignment: CDR1 MNHNS and CDR2 SASEGT. The CDR3 sequence: CASSEKGVGFQPQHF. CDR3 nucleotides: TGTGCCAGCAGTGAAAAAGGGGTCGGTTTCCAGCCCCAGCATTTT.

The chain employs TRBV7-3 and TRBJ1-2, with D maybe TRBD1 (5 bases). The CDR3 has 14 amino acids. V was pared by 6 bases and J by 8 bases, with 19 bases between. Germline CDR1 reads SGHTA; CDR2 reads FQGTGA. The CDR3 sequence is CASRSSGRSGGYTF. The DNA for the CDR3 is TGTGCCAGCAGGTCATCGGGACGGTCAGGCGGCTACACCTTC.

The rearrangement joins TRBV5-1 to TRBJ1-1; TRBD1 is a possible D gene (5 bases). The CDR3 has 13 amino acids. CDR1 and CDR2 (germline): SGHRS, YFSETQ. Trimming took off 7 bases at V and 0 bases at J, with 10 bases between the two ends. CDR3 nucleotide sequence: TGCGCCAGCCGGGGCAGCATGAACACTGAAGCTTTCTTT. Amino acids: CASRGSMNTEAFF.

The rearrangement links TRBV28 to TRBJ1-4; possible D gene TRBD1, 6 bases. The CDR3 extends over 17 amino acids. Germline-derived CDR1 and CDR2 are MDHEN and SYDVKM. Trimming shortened V by 4 bases and J by 15 bases, and 30 bases separated the two germline ends. The CDR3 is CASSSTPGGQGIRTLFF. In DNA, the CDR3 is TGTGCCAGCAGTTCAACCCCGGGCGGTCAGGGGATTCGGACGTTGTTTTTT.

The chain has TRBV10-1 and TRBJ1-1; no reliable D call. The CDR3 covers 14 residues. Germline V lookup: CDR1 WNHNN, CDR2 SYGVQD (reference sequence). V was cut by 0 bases and J by 0 bases, with 5 bases left in between. CDR3 DNA sequence: TGCGCCAGCAGTGAGTCAGGGTTGAACACTGAAGCTTTCTTT. Its translation: CASSESGLNTEAFF.

The CDR3 protein is CASNKRDSNSPLHF. CDR3 coding DNA: TGTGCCAGCAATAAGAGGGACAGTAATTCACCCCTCCACTTT. The rearrangement links TRBV2 to TRBJ1-6; 7 positions match TRBD1. Germline CDR1 reads SNHLY; CDR2 reads FYNNEI. The CDR3 length is 14 residues. Germline trimming cut 7 bases from V and 6 bases from J; bases unmatched to any gene: 6.